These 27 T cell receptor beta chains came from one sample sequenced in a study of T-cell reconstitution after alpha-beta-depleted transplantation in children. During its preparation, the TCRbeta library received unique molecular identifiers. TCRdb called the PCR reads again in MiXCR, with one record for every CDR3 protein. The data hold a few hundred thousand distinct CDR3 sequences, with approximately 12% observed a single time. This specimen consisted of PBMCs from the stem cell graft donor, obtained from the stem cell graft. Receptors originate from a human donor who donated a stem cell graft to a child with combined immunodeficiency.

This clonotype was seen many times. CDR3 amino acids: CATSRGGEHEQFF. As DNA, the CDR3 is TGTGCCACCAGCAGAGGAGGGGAACATGAGCAGTTCTTC. This rearrangement joins TRBV15 to TRBJ2-1, with D perhaps TRBD1 or TRBD2 (5 bases each). Germline values: CDR1 LNHNV, CDR2 YYDKDF (reference sequence). The CDR3 contains 13 residues. Trimming shortened V by 1 base and J by 8 bases, and 9 bases separated the two germline ends.

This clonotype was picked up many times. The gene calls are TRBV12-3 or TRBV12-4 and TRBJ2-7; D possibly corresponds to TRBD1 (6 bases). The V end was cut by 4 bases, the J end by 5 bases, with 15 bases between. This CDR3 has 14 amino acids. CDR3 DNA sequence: TGTGCCAGCAGTTATCACAGGGTGGTCAACGAGCAGTACTTC. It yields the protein CASSYHRVVNEQYF.

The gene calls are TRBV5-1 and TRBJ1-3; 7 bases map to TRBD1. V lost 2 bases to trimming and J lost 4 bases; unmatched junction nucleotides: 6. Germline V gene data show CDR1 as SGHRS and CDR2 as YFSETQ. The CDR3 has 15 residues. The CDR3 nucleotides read TGCGCCAGCAGCTTCGACGGGGACAGAGGAAACACCATATATTTT. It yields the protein CASSFDGDRGNTIYF.

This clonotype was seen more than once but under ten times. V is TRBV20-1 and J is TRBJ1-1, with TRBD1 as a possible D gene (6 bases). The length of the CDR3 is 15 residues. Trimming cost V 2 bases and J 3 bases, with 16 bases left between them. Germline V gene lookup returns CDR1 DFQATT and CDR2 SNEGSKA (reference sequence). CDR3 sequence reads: CSARPLTGFDTEAFF. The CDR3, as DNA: TGCAGTGCTAGACCCCTCACAGGGTTCGACACTGAAGCTTTCTTT.

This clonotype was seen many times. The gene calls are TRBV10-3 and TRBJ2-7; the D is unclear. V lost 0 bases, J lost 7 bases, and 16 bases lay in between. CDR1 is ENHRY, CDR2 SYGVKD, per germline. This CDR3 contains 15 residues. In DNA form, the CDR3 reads TGTGCCATCAGTGAGTCAGCTACCCTACCTAGGGAGCAGTACTTC. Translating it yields CAISESATLPREQYF.

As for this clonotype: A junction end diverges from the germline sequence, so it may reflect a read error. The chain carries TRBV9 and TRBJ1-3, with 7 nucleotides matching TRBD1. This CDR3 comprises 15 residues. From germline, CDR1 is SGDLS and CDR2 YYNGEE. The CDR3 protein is CASSVYRGSGNTVYF. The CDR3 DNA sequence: TGTGCCAGCAGCGTATACAGGGGTTCTGGAAACACCGTATATTTT. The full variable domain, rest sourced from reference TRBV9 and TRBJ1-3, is DSGVTQTPKHLITATGQRVTLRCSPRSGDLSVYWYQQSLDQGLQFLIQYYNGEERAKGNILERFSAQQFPDLHSELNLSSLELGDSALYFCASSVYRGSGNTVYFGEGSWLTVV.

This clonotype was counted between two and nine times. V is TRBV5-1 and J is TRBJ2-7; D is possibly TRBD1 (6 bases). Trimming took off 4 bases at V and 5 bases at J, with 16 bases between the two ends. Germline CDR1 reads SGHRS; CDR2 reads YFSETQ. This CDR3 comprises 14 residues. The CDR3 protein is CASSTDRLIHEQYF. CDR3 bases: TGCGCCAGCAGCACCGACAGGCTCATCCACGAGCAGTACTTC. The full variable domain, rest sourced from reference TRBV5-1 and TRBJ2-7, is KAGVTQTPRYLIKTRGQQVTLSCSPISGHRSVSWYQQTPGQGLQFLFEYFSETQRNKGNFPGRFSGRQFSNSRSEMNVSTLELGDSALYLCASSTDRLIHEQYFGPGTRLTVT.

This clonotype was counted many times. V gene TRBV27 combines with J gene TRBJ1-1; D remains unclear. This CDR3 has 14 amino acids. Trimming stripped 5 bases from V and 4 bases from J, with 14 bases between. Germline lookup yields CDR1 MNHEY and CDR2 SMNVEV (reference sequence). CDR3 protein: CASSPSYGVTEAFF. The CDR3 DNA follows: TGTGCCAGCAGTCCCAGTTACGGGGTCACTGAAGCTTTCTTT.

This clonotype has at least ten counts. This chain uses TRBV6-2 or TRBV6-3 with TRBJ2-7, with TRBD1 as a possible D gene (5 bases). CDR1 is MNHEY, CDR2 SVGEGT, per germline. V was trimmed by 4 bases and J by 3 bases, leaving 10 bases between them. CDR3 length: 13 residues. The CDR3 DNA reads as TGTGCCAGCAGTTCAGCAGGGCTCTACGAGCAGTACTTC. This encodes CASSSAGLYEQYF.

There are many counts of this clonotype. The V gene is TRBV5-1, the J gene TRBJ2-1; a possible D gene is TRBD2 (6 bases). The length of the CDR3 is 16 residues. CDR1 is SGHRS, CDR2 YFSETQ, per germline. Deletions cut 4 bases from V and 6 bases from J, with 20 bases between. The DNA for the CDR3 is TGCGCCAGCAGCCCCCTTGGGGAGGAGAATCTCAATGAGCAGTTCTTC. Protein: CASSPLGEENLNEQFF.

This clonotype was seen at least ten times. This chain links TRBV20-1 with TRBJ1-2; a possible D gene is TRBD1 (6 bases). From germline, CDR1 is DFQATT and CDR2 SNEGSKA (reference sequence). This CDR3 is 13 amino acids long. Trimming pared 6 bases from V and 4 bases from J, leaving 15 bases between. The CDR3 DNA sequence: TGCAGTGCCCTAGGGGGGACGACCTATGGCTACACCTTC. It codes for CSALGGTTYGYTF.

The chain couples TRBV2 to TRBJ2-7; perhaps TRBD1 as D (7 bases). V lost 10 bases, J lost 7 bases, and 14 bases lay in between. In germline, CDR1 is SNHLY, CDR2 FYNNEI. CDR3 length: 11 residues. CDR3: CAIDRAGEQYF. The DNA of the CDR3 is TGTGCCATCGACAGGGCGGGGGAGCAGTACTTC.

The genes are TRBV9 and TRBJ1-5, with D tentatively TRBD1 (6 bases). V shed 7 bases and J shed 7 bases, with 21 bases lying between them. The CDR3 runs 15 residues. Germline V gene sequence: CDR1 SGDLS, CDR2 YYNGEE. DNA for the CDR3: TGTGCCAGCGGATCGGGGGGGGCGAGCTCACAGCCCCAGCATTTT. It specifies CASGSGGASSQPQHF.

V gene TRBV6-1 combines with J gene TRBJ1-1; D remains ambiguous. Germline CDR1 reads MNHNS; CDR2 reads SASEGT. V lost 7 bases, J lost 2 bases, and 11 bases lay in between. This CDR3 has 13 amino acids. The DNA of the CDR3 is TGTGCCAGCAACCCCCGAATAAACACTGAAGCTTTCTTT. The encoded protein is CASNPRINTEAFF.

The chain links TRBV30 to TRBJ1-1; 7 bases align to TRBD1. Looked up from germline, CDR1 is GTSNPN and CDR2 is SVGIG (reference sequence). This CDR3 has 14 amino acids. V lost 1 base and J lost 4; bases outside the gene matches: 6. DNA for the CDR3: TGTGCCTGGAGTGACAGGGGCGGGAGCACTGAAGCTTTCTTT. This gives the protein CAWSDRGGSTEAFF.

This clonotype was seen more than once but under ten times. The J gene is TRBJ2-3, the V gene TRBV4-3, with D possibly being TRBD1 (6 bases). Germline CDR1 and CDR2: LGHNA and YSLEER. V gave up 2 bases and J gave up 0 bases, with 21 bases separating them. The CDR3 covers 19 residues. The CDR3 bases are TGCGCCAGCAGCCAACATGCCAGGGGTCTAATCTCTAGCACAGATACGCAGTATTTT. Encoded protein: CASSQHARGLISSTDTQYF.

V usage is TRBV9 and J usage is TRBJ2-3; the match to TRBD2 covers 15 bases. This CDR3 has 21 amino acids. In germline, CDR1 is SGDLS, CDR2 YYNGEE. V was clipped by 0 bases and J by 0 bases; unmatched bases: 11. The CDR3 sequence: CASSVAPGTSGGYTSTDTQYF. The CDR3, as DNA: TGTGCCAGCAGCGTAGCGCCCGGGACTAGCGGGGGGTACACTAGCACAGATACGCAGTATTTT. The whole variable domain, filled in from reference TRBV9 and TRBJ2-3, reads DSGVTQTPKHLITATGQRVTLRCSPRSGDLSVYWYQQSLDQGLQFLIQYYNGEERAKGNILERFSAQQFPDLHSELNLSSLELGDSALYFCASSVAPGTSGGYTSTDTQYFGPGTRLTVL.

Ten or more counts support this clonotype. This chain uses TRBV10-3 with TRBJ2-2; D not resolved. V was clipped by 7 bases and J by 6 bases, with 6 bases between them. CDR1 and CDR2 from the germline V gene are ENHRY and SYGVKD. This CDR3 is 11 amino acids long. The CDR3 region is CAINGPGELFF. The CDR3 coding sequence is TGTGCCATCAACGGGCCCGGGGAGCTGTTTTTT.

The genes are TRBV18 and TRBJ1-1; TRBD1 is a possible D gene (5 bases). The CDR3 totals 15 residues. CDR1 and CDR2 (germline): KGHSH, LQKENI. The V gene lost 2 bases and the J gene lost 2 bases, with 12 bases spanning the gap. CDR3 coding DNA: TGTGCCAGCTCACCAAGCGTACAGGCAAACACTGAAGCTTTCTTT. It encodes CASSPSVQANTEAFF.

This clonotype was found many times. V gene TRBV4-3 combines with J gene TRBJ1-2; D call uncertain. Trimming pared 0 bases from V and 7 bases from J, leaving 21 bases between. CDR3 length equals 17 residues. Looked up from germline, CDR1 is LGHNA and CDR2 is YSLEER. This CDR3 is CASSQDLAGIDIRGYTF. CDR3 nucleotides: TGCGCCAGCAGCCAAGATCTTGCGGGAATCGACATCCGTGGCTACACCTTC.

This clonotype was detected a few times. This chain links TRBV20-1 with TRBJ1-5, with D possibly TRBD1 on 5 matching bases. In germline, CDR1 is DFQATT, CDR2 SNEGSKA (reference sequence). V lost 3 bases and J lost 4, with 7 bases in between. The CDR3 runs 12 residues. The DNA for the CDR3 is TGCAGTGCTAGCCGACAGAATCAGCCCCAGCATTTT. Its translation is CSASRQNQPQHF.

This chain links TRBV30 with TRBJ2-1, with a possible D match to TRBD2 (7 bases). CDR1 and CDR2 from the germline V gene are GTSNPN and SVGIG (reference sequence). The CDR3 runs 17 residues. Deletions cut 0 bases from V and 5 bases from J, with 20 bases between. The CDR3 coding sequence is TGTGCCTGGAGTGTACCCCCCTACGGGGGGCACCACAATGAGCAGTTCTTC. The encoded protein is CAWSVPPYGGHHNEQFF.

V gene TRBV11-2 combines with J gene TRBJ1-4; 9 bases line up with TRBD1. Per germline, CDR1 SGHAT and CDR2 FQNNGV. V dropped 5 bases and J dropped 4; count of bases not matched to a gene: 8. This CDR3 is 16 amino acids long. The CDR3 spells CASSPLTGGFNEKLFF. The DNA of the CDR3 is TGTGCCAGCAGCCCATTGACAGGGGGATTTAATGAAAAACTGTTTTTT.

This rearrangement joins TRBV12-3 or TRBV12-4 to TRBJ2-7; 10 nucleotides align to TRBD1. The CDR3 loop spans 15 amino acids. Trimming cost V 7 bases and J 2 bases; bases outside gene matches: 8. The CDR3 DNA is TGTGCCAGCAATTCTCCCGGGACAGGGGCCTACGAGCAGTACTTC. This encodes CASNSPGTGAYEQYF.

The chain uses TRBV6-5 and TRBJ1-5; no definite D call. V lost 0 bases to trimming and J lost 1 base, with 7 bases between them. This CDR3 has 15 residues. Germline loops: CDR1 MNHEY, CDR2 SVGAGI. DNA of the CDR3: TGTGCCAGCAGTTACTCGGCATCGAGCAATCAGCCCCAGCATTTT. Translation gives CASSYSASSNQPQHF.

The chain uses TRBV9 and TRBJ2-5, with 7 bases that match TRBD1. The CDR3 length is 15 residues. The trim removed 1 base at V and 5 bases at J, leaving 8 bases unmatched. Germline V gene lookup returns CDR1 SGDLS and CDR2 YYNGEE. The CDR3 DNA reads TGTGCCAGCAGCGTACGGACAGGATCGGAGGAGACCCAGTACTTC. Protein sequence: CASSVRTGSEETQYF. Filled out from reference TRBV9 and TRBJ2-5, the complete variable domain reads DSGVTQTPKHLITATGQRVTLRCSPRSGDLSVYWYQQSLDQGLQFLIQYYNGEERAKGNILERFSAQQFPDLHSELNLSSLELGDSALYFCASSVRTGSEETQYFGPGTRLLVL.

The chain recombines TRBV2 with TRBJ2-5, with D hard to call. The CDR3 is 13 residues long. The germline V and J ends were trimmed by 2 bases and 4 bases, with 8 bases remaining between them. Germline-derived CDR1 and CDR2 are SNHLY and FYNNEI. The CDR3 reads CASSESSTETQYF. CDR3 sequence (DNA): TGTGCCAGCAGTGAATCTAGTACAGAGACCCAGTACTTC.